Following are 2 T cell receptor beta chains from one sample sequenced in a study of shared T cell receptors in the human thymus. Libraries were prepared by immunoSEQ multiplex PCR; TCRdb keeps only in-frame clonotypes and omits some of them. The sample contains roughly 500,000 clones, around 78% of which appear only once. The same sample was also studied in work on human thymus T cells.

The sequenced material came from thymocytes. All receptors come from a boy under two years old with a congenital heart defect.

This clone appeared once. The V and J genes are TRBV27 and TRBJ1-5; D gene unclear. The CDR3 contains 13 residues. V was trimmed by 5 bases and J by 9 bases, leaving 14 bases between them. CDR1 and CDR2 (germline): MNHEY, SMNVEV (reference sequence). The CDR3 sequence is CASSPGPRGPQHF. CDR3 bases: TGTGCCAGCAGTCCCGGGCCCCGGGGGCCCCAGCATTTT.

The chain employs TRBV15 and TRBJ2-7, with D maybe TRBD1 (6 bases). V lost 3 bases to trimming and J lost 6 bases, with 15 bases between them. CDR1 is LNHNV and CDR2 is YYDKDF in the germline V gene (reference sequence). CDR3 length: 14 residues. DNA for the CDR3: TGTGCCACCAGCAGTGGACAGAGGCTTTGCGAGCAGTACTTC. Amino acids: CATSSGQRLCEQYF.